Sequencing of this T cell receptor beta chain was carried out in a study of molecular identifiers for immune sequencing clone quantification. TCRdb redid the calling of the PCR reads with MiXCR, one entry per CDR3 protein. The data show 68,000 or so distinct CDR3 sequences, around a sixth seen once. The germline CDR1 and CDR2 sequences are KGHSH and LQKENI. CDR3 length: 19 amino acids. V lost 2 bases and J 0 bases, leaving 17 bases between the germline ends. The gene calls are TRBV18 and TRBJ2-6; possibly TRBD1 for D (5 bases). This TCR was recovered from a human donor in good health. Some libraries in this study had Jurkat cell RNA spiked in. Sequencing was done on a sample of naive CD8+ T cells from blood, with Jurkat cell RNA spiked in. Subset described: FACS-sorted CD8+CD4-CCR7+CD45RA+ naive T cells. CDR3 residues: CASSPFPGQSLSGANVLTF. The CDR3 DNA follows: TGTGCCAGCTCACCATTTCCAGGACAATCCCTCTCTGGGGCCAACGTCCTGACTTTC.